The source of this TCR beta chain is a study of T-cell memory formation after mild COVID-19. Study details: The two donors had largely donor-specific TCR clusters.

Sample barcodes and UMIs were carried by the TCR alpha and TCR beta cDNA libraries that 5'RACE generated with constant-segment primers. One entry per CDR3 protein results from TCRdb running MiXCR on the 5' RACE reads. The sample yields 57,000 or so distinct CDR3 sequences, about 10% seen once. General study points: Clones shrinking between day 15 and 85 showed a balanced CD4/CD8 split, and those that grew later tilted toward CD4+. Pre-infection memory harbored some responding clones, suggesting cross-reactive memory joined.

Germline V lookup: CDR1 SGHNT, CDR2 YYREEE (reference sequence). The CDR3 totals 14 residues. V was pared by 0 bases and J by 3 bases, with 9 bases between. Concerning this clonotype itself: The antigen is unknown.

The specimen was PBMCs or a T cell subset sorted from them (not recorded which). The clonotype comes from a man younger than 30 who had mild COVID-19 (a few samples of this study predate the infection). Cell type and time point are not known. The chain employs TRBV5-4 and TRBJ2-5; TRBD1 might be the D (6 bases). The CDR3: CASSLAGTKETQYF. CDR3 coding DNA: TGTGCCAGCAGCTTGGCAGGGACAAAAGAGACCCAGTACTTC.